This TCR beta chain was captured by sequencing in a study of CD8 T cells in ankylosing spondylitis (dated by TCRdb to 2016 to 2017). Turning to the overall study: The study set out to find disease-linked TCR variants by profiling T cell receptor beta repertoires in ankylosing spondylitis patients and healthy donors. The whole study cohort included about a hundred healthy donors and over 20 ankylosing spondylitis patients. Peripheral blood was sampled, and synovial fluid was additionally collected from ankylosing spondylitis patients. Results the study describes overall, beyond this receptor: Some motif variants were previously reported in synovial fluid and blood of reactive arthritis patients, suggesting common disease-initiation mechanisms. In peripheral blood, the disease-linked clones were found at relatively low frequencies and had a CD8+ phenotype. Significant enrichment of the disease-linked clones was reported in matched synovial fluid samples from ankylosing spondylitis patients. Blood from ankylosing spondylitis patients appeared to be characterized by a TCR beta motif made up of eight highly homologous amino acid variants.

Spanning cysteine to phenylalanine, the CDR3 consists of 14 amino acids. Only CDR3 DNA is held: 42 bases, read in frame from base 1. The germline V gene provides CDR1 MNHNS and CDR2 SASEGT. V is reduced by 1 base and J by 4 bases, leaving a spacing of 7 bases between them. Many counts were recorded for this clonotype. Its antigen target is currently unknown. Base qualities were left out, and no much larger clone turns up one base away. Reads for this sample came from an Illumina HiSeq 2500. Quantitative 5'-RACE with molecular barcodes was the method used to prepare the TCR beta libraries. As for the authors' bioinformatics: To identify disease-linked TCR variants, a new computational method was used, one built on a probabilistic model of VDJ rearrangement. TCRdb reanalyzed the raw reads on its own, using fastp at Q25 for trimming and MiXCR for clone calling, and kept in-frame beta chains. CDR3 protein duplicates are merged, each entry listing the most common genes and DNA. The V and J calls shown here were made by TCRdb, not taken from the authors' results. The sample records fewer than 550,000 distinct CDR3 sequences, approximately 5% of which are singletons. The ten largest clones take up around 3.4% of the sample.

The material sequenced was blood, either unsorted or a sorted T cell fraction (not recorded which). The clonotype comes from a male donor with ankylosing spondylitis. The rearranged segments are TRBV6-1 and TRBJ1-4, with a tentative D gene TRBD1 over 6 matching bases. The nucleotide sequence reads TGTGCCAGCAGTGAAGACAGGGTTAATGAAAAACTGTTTTTT. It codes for CASSEDRVNEKLFF.